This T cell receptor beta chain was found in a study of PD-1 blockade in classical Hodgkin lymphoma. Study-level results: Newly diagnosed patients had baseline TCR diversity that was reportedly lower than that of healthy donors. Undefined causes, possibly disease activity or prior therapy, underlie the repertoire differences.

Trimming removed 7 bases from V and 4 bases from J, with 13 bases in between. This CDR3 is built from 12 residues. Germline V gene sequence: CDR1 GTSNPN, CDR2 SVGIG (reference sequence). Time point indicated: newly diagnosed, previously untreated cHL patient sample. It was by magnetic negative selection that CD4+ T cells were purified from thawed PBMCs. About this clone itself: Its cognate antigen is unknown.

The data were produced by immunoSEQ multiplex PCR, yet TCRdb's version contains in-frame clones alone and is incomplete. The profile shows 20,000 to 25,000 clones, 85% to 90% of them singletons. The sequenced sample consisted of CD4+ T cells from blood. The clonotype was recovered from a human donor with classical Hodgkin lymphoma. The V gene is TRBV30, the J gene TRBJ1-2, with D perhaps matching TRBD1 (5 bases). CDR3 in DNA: TGTGCCTCCCGGGGGGGGTCCTATGGCTACACCTTC. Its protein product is CASRGGSYGYTF.